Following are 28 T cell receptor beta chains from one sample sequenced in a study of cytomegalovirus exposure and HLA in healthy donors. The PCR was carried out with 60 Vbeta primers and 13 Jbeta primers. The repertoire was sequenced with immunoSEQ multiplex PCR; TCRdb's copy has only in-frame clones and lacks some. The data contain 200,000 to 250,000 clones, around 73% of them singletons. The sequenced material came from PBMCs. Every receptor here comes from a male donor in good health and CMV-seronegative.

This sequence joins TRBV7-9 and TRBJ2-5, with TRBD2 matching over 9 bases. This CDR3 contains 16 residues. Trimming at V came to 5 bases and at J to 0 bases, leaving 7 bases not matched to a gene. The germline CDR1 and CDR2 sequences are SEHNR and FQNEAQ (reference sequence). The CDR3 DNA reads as TGTGCCAGCAGCGTTAGACTAGCGGAGTACCAAGAGACCCAGTACTTC. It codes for CASSVRLAEYQETQYF. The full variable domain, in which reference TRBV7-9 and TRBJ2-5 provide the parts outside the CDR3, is DTGVSQNPRHKITKRGQNVTFRCDPISEHNRLYWYRQTLGQGPEFLTYFQNEAQLEKSRLLSDRFSAERPKGSFSTLEIQRTEQGDSAMYLCASSVRLAEYQETQYFGPGTRLLVL.

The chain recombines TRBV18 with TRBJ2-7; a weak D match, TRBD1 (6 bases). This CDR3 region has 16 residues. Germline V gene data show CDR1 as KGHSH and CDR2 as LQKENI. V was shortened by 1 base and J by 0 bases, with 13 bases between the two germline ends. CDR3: CASSPQAGAFSYEQYF. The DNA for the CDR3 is TGTGCCAGCTCACCACAGGCAGGGGCTTTCTCCTACGAGCAGTACTTC.

CDR3 sequence: CAWKGTGIIQYF. CDR3 nucleotides: TGTGCCTGGAAGGGGACAGGGATTATTCAGTACTTC. This chain connects TRBV30 to TRBJ2-4; 9 positions match TRBD1. This CDR3 has 12 amino acids. CDR1 GTSNPN and CDR2 SVGIG come from the germline V gene (reference sequence). Losses at the gene ends were 4 bases for V and 10 bases for J; bases not matched to a gene: 5.

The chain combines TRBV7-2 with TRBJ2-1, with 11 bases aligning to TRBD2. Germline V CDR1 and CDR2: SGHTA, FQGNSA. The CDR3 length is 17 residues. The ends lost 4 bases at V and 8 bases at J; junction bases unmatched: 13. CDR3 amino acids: CASSSSSGRRFSDEQFF. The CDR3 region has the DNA TGTGCCAGCAGCTCTTCTAGCGGGAGGCGGTTCAGCGATGAGCAGTTCTTC.

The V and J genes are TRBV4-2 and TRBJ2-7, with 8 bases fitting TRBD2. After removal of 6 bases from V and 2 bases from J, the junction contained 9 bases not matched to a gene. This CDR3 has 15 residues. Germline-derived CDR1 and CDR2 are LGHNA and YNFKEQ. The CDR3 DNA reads TGTGCCAGCAGTGAGAGCGGAGCGGGAGCCTACGAGCAGTACTTC. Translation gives CASSESGAGAYEQYF.

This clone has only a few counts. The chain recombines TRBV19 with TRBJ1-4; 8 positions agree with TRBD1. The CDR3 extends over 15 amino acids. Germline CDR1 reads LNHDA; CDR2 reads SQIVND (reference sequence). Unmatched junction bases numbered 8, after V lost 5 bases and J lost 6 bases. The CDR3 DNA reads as TGTGCCAGTAGTGCAGGGGGCGCCTTCTATGAAAAACTGTTTTTT. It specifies CASSAGGAFYEKLFF.

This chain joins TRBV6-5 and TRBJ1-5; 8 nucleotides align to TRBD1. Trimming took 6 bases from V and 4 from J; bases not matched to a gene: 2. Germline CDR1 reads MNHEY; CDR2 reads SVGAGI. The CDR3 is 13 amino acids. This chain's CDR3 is CASRRDRNQPQHF. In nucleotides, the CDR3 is TGTGCCAGCAGACGGGACAGGAATCAGCCCCAGCATTTT.

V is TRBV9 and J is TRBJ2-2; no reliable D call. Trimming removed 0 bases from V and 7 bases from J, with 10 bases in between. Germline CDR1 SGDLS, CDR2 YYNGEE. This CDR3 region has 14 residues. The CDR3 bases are TGTGCCAGCAGCGTAGGAACTACTGGCGGGGAGCTGTTTTTT. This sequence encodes CASSVGTTGGELFF.

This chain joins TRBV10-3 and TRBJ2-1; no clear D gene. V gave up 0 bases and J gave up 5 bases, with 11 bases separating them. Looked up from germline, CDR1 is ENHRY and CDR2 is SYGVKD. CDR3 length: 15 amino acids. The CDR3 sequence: CAISESGLVDNEQFF. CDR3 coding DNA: TGTGCCATCAGTGAGTCGGGCCTCGTGGACAATGAGCAGTTCTTC.

This chain's CDR3 is CASSSAGNEQFF. CDR3 nucleotide sequence: TGCGCCAGCAGCTCCGCAGGGAATGAGCAGTTCTTC. The chain carries TRBV5-1 and TRBJ2-1, with a possible D match to TRBD1 (5 bases). CDR1 and CDR2 (germline): SGHRS, YFSETQ. The CDR3 has 12 residues. Trimming pared 3 bases from V and 7 bases from J, leaving 8 bases between.

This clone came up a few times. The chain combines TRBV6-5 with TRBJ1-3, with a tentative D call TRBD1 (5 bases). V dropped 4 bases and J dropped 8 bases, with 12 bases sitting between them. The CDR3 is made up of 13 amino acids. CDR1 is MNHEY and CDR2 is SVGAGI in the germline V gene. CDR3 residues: CASSFQGGHTIYF. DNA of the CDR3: TGTGCCAGCAGTTTTCAGGGAGGGCACACCATATATTTT.

The CDR3 is CASREWGSAGSNEKLFF. In nucleotides, the CDR3 is TGTGCCAGTAGAGAATGGGGTTCGGCAGGGTCAAATGAAAAACTGTTTTTT. The chain recombines TRBV19 with TRBJ1-4; perhaps TRBD1 as D (5 bases). The CDR3 covers 17 residues. Germline V CDR1 and CDR2: LNHDA, SQIVND (reference sequence). Trimming stripped 6 bases from V and 5 bases from J, with 22 bases between. The full variable domain, rest sourced from reference TRBV19 and TRBJ1-4, is DGGITQSPKYLFRKEGQNVTLSCEQNLNHDAMYWYRQDPGQGLRLIYYSQIVNDFQKGDIAEGYSVSREKKESFPLTVTSAQKNPTAFYLCASREWGSAGSNEKLFFGSGTQLSVL.

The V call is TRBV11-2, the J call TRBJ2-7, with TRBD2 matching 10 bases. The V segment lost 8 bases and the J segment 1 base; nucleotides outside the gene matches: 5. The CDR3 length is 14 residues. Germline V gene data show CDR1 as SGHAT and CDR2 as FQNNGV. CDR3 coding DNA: TGTGCCAGCGCTTGGACTAGCGGTTCCTACGAGCAGTACTTC. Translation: CASAWTSGSYEQYF.

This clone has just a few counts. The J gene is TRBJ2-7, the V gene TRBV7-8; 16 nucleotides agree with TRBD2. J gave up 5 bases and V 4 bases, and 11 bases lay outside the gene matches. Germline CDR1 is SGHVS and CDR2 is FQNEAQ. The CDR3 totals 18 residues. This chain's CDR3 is CASSYGTSGRGGKDEQYF. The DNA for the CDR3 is TGTGCCAGCAGCTACGGGACTAGCGGGAGGGGCGGGAAAGACGAGCAGTACTTC.

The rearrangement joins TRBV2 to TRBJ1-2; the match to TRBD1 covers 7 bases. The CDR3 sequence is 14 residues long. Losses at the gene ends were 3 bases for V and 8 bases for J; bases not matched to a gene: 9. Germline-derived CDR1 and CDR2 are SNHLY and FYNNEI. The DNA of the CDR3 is TGTGCCAGCAGTGAGACAGGGAGAGGAGGAGGCTACACCTTC. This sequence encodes CASSETGRGGGYTF.

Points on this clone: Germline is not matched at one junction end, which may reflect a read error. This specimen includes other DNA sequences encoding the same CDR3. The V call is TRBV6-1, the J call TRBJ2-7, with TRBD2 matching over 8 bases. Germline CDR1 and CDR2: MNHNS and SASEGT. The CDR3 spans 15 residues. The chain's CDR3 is CASSEGAGGYYEQYF. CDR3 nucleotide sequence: TGCGCCAGCAGTGAAGGCGCGGGGGGTTACTACGAGCAGTACTTC.

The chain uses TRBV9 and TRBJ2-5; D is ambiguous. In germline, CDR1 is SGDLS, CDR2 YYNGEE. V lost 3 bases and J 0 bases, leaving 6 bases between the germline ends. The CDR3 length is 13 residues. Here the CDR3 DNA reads TGTGCCAGCAGCGCCGAGTACCAAGAGACCCAGTACTTC. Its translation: CASSAEYQETQYF. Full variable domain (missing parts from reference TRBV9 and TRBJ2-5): DSGVTQTPKHLITATGQRVTLRCSPRSGDLSVYWYQQSLDQGLQFLIQYYNGEERAKGNILERFSAQQFPDLHSELNLSSLELGDSALYFCASSAEYQETQYFGPGTRLLVL.

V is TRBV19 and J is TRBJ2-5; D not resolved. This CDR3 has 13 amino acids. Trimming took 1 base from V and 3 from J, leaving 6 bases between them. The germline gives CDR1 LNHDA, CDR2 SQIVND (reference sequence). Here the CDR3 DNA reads TGTGCCAGTAGTATAGGCCAGAAAGAGACCCAGTACTTC. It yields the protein CASSIGQKETQYF.

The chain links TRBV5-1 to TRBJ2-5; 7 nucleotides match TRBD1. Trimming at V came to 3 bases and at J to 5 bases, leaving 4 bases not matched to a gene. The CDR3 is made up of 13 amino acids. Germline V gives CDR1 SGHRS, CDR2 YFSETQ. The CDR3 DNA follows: TGCGCCAGCAGCTCACGACAGGGTGAGACCCAGTACTTC. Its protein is CASSSRQGETQYF.

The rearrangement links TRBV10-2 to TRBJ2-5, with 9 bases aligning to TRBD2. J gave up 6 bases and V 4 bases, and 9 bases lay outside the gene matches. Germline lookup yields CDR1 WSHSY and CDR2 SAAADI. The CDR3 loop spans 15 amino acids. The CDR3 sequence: CASSAFSGSTKTQYF. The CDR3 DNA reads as TGCGCCAGCAGTGCATTTAGCGGGAGTACAAAGACCCAGTACTTC.

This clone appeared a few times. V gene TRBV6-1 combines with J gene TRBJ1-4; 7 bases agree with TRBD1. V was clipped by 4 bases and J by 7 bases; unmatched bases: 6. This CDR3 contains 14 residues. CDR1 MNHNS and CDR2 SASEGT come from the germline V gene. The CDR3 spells CASSGDRRGEKLFF. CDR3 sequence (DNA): TGTGCCAGCAGTGGGGACAGAAGGGGTGAAAAACTGTTTTTT.

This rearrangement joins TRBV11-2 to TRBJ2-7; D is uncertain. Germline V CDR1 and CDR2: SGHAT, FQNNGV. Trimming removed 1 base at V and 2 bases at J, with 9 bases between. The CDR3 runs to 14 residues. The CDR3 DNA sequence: TGTGCCAGCAGCTTAGGAGGTACTACCTACGAGCAGTACTTC. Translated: CASSLGGTTYEQYF.

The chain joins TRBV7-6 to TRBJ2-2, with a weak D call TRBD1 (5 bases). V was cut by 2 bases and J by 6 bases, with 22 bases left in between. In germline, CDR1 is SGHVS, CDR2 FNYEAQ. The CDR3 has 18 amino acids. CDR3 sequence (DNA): TGTGCCAGCAGCTTATTGAGCATTCAGGGTTTTTTTTCCGGGGAGCTGTTTTTT. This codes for CASSLLSIQGFFSGELFF.

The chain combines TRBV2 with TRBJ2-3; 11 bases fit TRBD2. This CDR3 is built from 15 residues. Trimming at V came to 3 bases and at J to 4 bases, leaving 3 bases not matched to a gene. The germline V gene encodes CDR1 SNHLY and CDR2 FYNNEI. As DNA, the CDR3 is TGTGCCAGCAGTGACCTAGCGGGAGGAGCAGATACGCAGTATTTT. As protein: CASSDLAGGADTQYF.

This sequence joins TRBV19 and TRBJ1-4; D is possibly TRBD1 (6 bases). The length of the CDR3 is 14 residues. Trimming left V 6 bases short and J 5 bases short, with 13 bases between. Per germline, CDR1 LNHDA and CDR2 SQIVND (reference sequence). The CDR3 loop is CASSSGGLNEKLFF. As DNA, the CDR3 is TGTGCCAGTAGCAGCGGGGGGCTGAATGAAAAACTGTTTTTT.

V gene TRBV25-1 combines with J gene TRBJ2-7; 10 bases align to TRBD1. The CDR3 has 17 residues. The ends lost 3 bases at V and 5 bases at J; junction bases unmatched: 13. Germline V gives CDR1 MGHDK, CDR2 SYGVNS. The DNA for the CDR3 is TGTGCCAGCAGTGACCCTTCCCCCCGGGACAGGGGAAACGAGCAGTACTTC. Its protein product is CASSDPSPRDRGNEQYF.

The CDR3 region has the DNA TGTGCCAGAAGGACAAAGGCCCGGACAGATACGCAGTATTTT. Encoded protein: CARRTKARTDTQYF. J is TRBJ2-3 and V is TRBV19; the D gene is possibly TRBD1 (5 bases). V shed 9 bases and J shed 3 bases, with 16 bases lying between them. The CDR3 is 14 amino acids. CDR1 LNHDA and CDR2 SQIVND come from the germline V gene (reference sequence). The full variable domain, in which reference TRBV19 and TRBJ2-3 provide the parts outside the CDR3, is DGGITQSPKYLFRKEGQNVTLSCEQNLNHDAMYWYRQDPGQGLRLIYYSQIVNDFQKGDIAEGYSVSREKKESFPLTVTSAQKNPTAFYLCARRTKARTDTQYFGPGTRLTVL.

The chain's CDR3 is CASSTGLANEQFF. The CDR3 DNA reads as TGTGCCAGCTCAACCGGACTAGCCAATGAGCAGTTCTTC. This sequence joins TRBV18 and TRBJ2-1; TRBD2 aligns across 8 bases. The CDR3 runs 13 residues. The V gene's germline CDR1 is KGHSH and CDR2 LQKENI. Germline trimming cut 5 bases from V and 6 bases from J; bases unmatched to any gene: 3.